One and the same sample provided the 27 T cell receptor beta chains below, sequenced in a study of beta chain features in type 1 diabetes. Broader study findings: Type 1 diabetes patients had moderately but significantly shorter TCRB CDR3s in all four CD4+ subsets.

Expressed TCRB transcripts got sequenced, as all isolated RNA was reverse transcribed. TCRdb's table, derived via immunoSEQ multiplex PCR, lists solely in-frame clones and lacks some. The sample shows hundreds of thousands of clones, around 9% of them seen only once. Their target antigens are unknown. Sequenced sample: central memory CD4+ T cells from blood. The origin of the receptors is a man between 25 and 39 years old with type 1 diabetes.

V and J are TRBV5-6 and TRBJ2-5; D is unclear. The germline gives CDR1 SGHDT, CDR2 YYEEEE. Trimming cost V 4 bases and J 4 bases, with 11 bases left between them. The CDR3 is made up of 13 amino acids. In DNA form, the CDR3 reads TGTGCCAGCAGCCGAGACAACTCAGAGACCCAGTACTTC. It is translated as CASSRDNSETQYF.

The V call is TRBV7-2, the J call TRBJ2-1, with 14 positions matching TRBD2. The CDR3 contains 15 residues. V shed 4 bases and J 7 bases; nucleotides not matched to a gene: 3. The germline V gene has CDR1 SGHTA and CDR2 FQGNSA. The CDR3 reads CASSSWTSGGNEQFF. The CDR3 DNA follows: TGTGCCAGCAGCTCCTGGACTAGCGGGGGGAATGAGCAGTTCTTC.

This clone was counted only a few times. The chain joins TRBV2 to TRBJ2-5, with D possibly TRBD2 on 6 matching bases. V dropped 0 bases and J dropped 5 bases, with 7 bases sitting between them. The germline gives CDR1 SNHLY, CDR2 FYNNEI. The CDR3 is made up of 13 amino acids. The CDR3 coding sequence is TGTGCCAGCAGTGAAGCTGGGAGGGAGACCCAGTACTTC. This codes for CASSEAGRETQYF.

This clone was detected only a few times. The CDR3 region is CASSLVSSSYEQYF. The CDR3 DNA is TGTGCCAGCAGCTTAGTTTCGAGCTCCTACGAGCAGTACTTC. The chain couples TRBV7-9 to TRBJ2-7; D unresolved. Germline loops: CDR1 SEHNR, CDR2 FQNEAQ (reference sequence). V lost 1 base and J 0 bases, leaving 7 bases between the germline ends. CDR3 length equals 14 residues.

CDR3 amino acids: CASTFRAGNEQFF. The CDR3 DNA sequence: TGTGCCAGCACCTTCCGGGCGGGCAATGAGCAGTTCTTC. The rearrangement links TRBV6-5 to TRBJ2-1; D is perhaps TRBD2 (5 bases). The CDR3 spans 13 residues. Germline lookup yields CDR1 MNHEY and CDR2 SVGAGI. V was cut by 7 bases and J by 6 bases, with 13 bases left in between.

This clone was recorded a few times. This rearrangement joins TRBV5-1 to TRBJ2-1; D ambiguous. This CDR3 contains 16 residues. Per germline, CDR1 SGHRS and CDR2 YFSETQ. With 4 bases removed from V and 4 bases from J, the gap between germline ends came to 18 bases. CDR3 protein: CASSPVLGRPYNEQFF. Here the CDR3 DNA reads TGCGCCAGCAGCCCCGTGCTTGGACGGCCTTACAATGAGCAGTTCTTC.

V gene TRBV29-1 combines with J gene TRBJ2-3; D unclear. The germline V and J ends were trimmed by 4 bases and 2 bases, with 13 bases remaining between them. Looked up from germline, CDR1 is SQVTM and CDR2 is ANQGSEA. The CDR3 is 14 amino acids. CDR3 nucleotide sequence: TGCAGCGTTGTCTTCGAAGGGAACACAGATACGCAGTATTTT. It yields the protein CSVVFEGNTDTQYF.

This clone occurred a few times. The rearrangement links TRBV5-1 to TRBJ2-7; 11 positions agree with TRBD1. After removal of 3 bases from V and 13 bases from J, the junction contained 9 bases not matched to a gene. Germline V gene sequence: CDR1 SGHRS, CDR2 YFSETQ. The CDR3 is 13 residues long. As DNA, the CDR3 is TGCGCCAGCAGCTCCAGGACAGGGGGCGGTAGATACTTC. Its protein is CASSSRTGGGRYF.

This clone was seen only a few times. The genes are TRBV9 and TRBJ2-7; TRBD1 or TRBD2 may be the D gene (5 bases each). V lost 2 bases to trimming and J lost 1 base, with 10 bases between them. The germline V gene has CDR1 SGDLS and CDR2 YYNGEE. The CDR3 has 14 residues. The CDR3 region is CASSVGTLSYEQYF. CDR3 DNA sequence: TGTGCCAGCAGCGTCGGGACGTTGTCCTACGAGCAGTACTTC.

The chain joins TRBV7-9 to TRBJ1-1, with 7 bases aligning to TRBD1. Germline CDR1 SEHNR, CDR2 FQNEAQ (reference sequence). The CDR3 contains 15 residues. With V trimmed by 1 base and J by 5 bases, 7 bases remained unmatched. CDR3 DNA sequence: TGTGCCAGCAGCTTAGTTTCCACAGGGGTTACTGAAGCTTTCTTT. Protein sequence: CASSLVSTGVTEAFF.

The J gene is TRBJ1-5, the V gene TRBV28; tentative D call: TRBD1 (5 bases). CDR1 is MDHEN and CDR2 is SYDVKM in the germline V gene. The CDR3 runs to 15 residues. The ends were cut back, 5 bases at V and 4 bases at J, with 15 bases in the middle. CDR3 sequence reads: CASSPVGPQNQPQHF. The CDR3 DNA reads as TGTGCCAGCAGTCCTGTGGGGCCGCAGAATCAGCCCCAGCATTTT.

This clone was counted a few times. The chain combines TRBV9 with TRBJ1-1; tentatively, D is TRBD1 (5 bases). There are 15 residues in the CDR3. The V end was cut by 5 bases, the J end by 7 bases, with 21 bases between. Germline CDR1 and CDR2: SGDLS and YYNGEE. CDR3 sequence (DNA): TGTGCCAGCAGTGTGTGGGGCCAAGGGACGGGTGAAGCTTTCTTT. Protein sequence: CASSVWGQGTGEAFF.

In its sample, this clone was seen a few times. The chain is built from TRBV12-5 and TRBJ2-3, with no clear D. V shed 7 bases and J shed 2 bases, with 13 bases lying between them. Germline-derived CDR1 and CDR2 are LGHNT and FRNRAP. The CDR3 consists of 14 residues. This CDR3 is CASVPRTNTDTQYF. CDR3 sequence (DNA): TGTGCTAGTGTCCCTAGGACCAACACAGATACGCAGTATTTT.

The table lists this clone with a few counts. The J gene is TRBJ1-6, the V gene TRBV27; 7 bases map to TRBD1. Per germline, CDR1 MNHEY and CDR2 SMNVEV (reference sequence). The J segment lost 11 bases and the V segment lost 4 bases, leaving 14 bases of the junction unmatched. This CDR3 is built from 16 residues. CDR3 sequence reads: CASSWSDPSTGTPLHF. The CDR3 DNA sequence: TGTGCCAGCAGTTGGTCGGACCCTTCGACAGGGACACCCCTCCACTTT.

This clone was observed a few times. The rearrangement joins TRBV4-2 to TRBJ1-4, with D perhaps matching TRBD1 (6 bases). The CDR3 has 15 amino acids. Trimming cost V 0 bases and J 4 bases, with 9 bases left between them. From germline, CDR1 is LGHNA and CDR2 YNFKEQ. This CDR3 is CASSQDTGYNEKLFF. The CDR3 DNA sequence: TGTGCCAGCAGCCAAGATACAGGGTATAATGAAAAACTGTTTTTT.

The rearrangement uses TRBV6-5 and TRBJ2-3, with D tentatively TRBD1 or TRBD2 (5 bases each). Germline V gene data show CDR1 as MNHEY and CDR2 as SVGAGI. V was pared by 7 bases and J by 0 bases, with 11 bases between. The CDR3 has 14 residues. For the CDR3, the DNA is TGTGCCAGCAAACCGGGACCCAGCACAGATACGCAGTATTTT. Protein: CASKPGPSTDTQYF.

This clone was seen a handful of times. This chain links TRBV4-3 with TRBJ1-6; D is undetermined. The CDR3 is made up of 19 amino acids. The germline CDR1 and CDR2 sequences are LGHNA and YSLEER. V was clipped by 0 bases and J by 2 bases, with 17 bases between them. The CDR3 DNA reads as TGCGCCAGCAGCCAAGAGGGTGGAAAAGGAAGGGCCTATAATTCACCCCTCCACTTT. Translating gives CASSQEGGKGRAYNSPLHF.

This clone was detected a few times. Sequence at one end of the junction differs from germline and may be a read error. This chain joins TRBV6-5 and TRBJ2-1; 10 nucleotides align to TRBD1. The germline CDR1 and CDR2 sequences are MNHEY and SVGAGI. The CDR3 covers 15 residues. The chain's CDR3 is CASSYSLDRGARTVF. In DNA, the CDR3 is TGTGCCAGCAGTTACTCTCTGGACAGGGGGGCCCGTACGGTCTTC.

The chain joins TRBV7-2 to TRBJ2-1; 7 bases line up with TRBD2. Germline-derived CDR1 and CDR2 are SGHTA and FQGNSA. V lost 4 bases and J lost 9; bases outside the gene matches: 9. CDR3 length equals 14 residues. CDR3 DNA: TGTGCCAGCAGCTCTAGCCGAGGGAGGGGTGAGCAGTTCTTC. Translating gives CASSSSRGRGEQFF.

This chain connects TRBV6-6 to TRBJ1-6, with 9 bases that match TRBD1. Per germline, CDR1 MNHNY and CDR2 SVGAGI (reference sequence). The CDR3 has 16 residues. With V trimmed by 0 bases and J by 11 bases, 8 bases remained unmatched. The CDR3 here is CASSYSQDRDRAPLHF. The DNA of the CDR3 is TGTGCCAGCAGTTACTCCCAGGACAGGGACAGGGCACCCCTCCACTTT.

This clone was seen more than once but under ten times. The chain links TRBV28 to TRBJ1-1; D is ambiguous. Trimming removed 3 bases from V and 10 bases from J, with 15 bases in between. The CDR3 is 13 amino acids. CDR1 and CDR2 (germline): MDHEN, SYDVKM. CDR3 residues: CASSLVGRMGAFF. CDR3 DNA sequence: TGTGCCAGCAGTTTGGTAGGGAGGATGGGAGCTTTCTTT.

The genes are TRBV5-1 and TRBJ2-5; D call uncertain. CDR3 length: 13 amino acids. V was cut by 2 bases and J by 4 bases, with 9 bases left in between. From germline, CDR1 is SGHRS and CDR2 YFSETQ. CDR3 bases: TGCGCCAGCAGCTTTGAGACTTTAGAGACCCAGTACTTC. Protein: CASSFETLETQYF.

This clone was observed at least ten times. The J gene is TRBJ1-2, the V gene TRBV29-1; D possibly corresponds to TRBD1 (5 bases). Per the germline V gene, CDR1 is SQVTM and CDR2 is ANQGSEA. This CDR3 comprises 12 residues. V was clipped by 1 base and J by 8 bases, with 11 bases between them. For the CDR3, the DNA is TGCAGCGTTGAAGCCGCAGGGCAGGGCTACACCTTC. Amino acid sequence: CSVEAAGQGYTF.

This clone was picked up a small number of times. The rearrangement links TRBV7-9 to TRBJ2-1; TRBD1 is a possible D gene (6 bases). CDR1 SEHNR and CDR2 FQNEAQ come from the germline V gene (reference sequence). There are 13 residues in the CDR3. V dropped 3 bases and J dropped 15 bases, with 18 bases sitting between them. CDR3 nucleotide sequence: TGTGCCAGCAGCTTTCAGGACAGACGAAGTTGGTTCTTC. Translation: CASSFQDRRSWFF. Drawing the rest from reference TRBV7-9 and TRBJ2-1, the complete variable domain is DTGVSQNPRHKITKRGQNVTFRCDPISEHNRLYWYRQTLGQGPEFLTYFQNEAQLEKSRLLSDRFSAERPKGSFSTLEIQRTEQGDSAMYLCASSFQDRRSWFFGPGTRLTVL.

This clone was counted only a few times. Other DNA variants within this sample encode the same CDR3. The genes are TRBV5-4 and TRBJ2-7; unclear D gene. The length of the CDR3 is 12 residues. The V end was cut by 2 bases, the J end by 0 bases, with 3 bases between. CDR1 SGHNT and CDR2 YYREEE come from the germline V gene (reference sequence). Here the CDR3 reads CASSFDSYEQYF. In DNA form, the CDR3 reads TGTGCCAGCAGCTTCGACTCCTACGAGCAGTACTTC.

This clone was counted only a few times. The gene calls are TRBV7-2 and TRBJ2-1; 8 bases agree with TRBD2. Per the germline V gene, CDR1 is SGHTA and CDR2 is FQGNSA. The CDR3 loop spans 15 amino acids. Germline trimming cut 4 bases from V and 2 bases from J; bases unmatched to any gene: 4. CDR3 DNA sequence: TGTGCCAGCAGCTCCGGGACTAGGGCCTACAATGAGCAGTTCTTC. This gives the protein CASSSGTRAYNEQFF. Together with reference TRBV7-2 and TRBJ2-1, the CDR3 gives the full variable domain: GAGVSQSPSNKVTEKGKDVELRCDPISGHTALYWYRQSLGQGLEFLIYFQGNSAPDKSGLPSDRFSAERTGGSVSTLTIQRTQQEDSAVYLCASSSGTRAYNEQFFGPGTRLTVL.

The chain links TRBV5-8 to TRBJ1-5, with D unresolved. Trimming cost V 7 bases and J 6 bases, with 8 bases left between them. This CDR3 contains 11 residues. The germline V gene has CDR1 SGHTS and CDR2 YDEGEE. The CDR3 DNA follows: TGTGCCAGCGACTTGGGTCAGCCCCAGCATTTT. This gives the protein CASDLGQPQHF.